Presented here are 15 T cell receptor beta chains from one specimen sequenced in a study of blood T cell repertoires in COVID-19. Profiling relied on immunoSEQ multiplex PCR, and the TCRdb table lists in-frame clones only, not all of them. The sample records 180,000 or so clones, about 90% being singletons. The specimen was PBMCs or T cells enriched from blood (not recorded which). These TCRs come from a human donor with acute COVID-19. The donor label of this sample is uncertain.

The CDR3 coding sequence is TGTGCCAGTAGTATATCTGAGGGAGAGACCCAGTACTTC. As protein: CASSISEGETQYF. This chain joins TRBV19 and TRBJ2-5; the D gene is possibly TRBD2 (5 bases). Germline V gene data show CDR1 as LNHDA and CDR2 as SQIVND (reference sequence). The V and J ends lost 2 bases and 4 bases respectively, with 8 bases between them. The CDR3 extends over 13 amino acids.

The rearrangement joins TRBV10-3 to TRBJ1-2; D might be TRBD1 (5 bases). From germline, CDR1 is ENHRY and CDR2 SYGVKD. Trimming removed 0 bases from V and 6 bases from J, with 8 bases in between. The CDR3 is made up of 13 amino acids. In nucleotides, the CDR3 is TGTGCCATCAGTGAGTCGGTAGGGGATGGCTACACCTTC. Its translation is CAISESVGDGYTF.

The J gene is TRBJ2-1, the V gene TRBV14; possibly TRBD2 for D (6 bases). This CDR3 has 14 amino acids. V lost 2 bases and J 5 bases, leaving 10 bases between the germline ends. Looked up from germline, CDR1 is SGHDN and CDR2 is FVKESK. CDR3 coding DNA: TGTGCCAGCAGCCAACGGGGGACCGACAATGAGCAGTTCTTC. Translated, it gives CASSQRGTDNEQFF.

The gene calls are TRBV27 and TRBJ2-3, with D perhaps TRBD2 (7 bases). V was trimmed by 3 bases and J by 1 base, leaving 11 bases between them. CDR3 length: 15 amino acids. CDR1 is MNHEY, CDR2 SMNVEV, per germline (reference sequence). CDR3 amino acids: CASSLRGPGTDTQYF. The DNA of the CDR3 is TGTGCCAGCAGTTTGCGGGGGCCGGGCACAGATACGCAGTATTTT.

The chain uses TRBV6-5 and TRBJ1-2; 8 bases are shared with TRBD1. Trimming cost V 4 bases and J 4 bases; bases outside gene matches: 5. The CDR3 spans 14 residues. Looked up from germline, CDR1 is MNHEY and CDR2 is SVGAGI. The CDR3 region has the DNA TGTGCCAGCAGTTCCCCCGGGACAGGCTATGGCTACACCTTC. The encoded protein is CASSSPGTGYGYTF.

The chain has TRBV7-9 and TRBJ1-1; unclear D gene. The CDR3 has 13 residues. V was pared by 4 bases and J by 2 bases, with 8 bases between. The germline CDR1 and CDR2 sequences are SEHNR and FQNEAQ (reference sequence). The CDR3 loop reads CASSSGVNTEAFF. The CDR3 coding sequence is TGTGCCAGCAGCTCCGGTGTAAACACTGAAGCTTTCTTT.

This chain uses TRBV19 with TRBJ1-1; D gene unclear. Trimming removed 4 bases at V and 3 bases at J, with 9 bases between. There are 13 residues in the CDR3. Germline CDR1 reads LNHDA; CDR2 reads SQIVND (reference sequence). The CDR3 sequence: CASSTHRDTEAFF. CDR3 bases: TGTGCCAGTAGTACTCACAGAGACACTGAAGCTTTCTTT.

CDR3 nucleotide sequence: TGTGCCAGCAGCGTAGGAGGGACTGAAGCTTTCTTT. It codes for CASSVGGTEAFF. V is TRBV9 and J is TRBJ1-1; D is uncertain. The CDR3 consists of 12 residues. CDR1 and CDR2 from the germline V gene are SGDLS and YYNGEE. The germline V and J ends were trimmed by 0 bases and 5 bases, with 5 bases remaining between them.

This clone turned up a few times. Here the CDR3 DNA reads TGCGCCAGCAGCCAAGGATGGGGAGCCTTTAACTATGGCTACACCTTC. Translation gives CASSQGWGAFNYGYTF. The chain links TRBV4-1 to TRBJ1-2; D not certain. Trimming took 1 base from V and 1 from J, leaving 13 bases between them. This CDR3 region has 16 residues. Germline CDR1 and CDR2: MGHRA and YSYEKL.

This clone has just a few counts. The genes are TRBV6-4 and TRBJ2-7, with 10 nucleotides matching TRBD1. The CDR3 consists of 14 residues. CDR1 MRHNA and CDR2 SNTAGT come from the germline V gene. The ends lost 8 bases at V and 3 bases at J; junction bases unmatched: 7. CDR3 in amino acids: CASSAGTGDYEQYF. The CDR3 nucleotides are TGTGCCAGCTCCGCCGGGACAGGGGACTACGAGCAGTACTTC.

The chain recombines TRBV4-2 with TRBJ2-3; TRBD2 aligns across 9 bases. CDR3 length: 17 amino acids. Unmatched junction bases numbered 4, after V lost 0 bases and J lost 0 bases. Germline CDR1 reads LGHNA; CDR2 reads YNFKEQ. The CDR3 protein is CASSQDLTSGSTDTQYF. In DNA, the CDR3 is TGTGCCAGCAGCCAAGATCTAACTAGCGGGAGCACAGATACGCAGTATTTT.

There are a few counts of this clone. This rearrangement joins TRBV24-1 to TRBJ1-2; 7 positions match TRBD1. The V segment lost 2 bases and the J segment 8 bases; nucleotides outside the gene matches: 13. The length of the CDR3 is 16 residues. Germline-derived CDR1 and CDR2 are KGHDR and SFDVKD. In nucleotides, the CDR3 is TGTGCCACCAGTGATTCCAGACTTACAGGGGAAAGCGGCTACACCTTC. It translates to CATSDSRLTGESGYTF.

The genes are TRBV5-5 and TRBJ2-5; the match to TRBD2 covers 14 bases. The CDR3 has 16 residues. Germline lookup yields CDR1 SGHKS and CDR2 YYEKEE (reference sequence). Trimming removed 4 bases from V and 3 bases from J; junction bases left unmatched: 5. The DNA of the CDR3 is TGTGCCAGCAGCGGCGGGACTAGCGGGGGCAAAGAGACCCAGTACTTC. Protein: CASSGGTSGGKETQYF.

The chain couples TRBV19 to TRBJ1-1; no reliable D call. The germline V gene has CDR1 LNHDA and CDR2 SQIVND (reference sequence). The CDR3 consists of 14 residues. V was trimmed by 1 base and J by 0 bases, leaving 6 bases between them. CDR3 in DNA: TGTGCCAGTAGTATAGGCACGGTGAACACTGAAGCTTTCTTT. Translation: CASSIGTVNTEAFF.

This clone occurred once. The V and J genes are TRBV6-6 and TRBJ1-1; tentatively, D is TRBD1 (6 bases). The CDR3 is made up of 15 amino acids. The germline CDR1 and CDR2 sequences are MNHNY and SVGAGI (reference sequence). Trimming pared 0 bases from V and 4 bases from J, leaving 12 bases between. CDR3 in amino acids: CASSYSMGGGTEAFF. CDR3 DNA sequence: TGTGCCAGCAGTTACTCGATGGGAGGGGGCACTGAAGCTTTCTTT.